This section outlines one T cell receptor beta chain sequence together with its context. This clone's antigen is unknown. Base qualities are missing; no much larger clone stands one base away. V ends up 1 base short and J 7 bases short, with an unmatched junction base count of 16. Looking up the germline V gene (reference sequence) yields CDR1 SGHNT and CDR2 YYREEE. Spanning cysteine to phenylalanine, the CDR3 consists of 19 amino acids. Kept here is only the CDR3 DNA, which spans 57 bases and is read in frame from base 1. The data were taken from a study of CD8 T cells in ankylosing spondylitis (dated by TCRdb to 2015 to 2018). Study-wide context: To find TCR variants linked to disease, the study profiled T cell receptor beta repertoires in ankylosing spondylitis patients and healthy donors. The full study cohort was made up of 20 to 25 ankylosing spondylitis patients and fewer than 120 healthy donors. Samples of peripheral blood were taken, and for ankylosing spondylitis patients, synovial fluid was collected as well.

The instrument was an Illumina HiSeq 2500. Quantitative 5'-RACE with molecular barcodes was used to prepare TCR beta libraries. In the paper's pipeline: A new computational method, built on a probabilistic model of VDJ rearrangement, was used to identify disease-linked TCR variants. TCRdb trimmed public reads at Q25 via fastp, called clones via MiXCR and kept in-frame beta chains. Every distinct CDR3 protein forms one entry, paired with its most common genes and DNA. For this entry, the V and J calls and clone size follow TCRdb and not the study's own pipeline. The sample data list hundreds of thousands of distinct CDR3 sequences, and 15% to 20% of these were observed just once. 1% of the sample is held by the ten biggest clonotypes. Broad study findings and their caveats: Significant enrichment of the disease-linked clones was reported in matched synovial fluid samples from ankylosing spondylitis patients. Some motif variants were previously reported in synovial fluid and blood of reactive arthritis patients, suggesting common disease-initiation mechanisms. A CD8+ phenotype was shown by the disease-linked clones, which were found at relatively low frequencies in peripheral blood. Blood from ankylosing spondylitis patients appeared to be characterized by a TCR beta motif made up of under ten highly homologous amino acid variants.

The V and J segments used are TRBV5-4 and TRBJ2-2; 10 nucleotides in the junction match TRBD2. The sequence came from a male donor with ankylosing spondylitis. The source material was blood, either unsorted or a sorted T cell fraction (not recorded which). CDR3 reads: CASSLLDLAGEIKGGELFF. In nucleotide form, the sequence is TGTGCCAGCAGCTTGCTGGACCTAGCGGGAGAAATTAAGGGCGGGGAGCTGTTTTTT. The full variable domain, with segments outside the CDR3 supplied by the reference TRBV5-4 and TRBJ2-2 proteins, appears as ETGVTQSPTHLIKTRGQQVTLRCSSQSGHNTVSWYQQALGQGPQFIFQYYREEENGRGNFPPRFSGLQFPNYSSELNVNALELDDSALYLCASSLLDLAGEIKGGELFFGEGSRLTVL.